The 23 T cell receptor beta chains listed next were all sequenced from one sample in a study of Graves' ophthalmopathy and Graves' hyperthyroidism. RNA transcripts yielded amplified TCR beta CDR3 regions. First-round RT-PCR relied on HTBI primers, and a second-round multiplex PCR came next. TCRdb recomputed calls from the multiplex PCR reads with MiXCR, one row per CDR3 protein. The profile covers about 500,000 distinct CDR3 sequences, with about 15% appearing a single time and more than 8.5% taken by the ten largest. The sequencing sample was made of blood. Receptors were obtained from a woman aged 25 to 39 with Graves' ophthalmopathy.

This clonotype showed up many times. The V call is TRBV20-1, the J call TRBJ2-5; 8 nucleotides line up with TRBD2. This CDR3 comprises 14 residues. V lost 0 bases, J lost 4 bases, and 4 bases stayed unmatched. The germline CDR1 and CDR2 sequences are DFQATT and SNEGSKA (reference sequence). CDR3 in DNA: TGCAGTGCTAGAGAGGGGGCGGGAGGAGAGACCCAGTACTTC. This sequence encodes CSAREGAGGETQYF.

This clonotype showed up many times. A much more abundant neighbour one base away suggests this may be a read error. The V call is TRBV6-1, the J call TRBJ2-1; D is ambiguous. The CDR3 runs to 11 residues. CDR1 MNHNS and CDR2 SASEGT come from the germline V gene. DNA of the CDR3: TGTGCCAGCAGGGAGCTCAATGAGAAGTTCTTC. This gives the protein CASRELNEKFF.

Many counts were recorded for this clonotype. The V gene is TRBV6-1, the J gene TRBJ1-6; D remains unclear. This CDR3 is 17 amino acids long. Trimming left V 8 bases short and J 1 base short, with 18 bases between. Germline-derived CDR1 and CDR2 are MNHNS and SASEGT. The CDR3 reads CASDEAGLGSYNSPLHF. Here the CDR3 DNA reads TGTGCCAGCGACGAGGCAGGACTGGGGTCCTATAATTCACCCCTCCACTTT.

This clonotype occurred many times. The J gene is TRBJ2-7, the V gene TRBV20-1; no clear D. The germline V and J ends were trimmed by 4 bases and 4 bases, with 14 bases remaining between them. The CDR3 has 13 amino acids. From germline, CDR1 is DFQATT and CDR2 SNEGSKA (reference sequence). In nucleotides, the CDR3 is TGCAGTGCTATCCTAGAGGTGGAGTACGAGCAGTACTTC. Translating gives CSAILEVEYEQYF.

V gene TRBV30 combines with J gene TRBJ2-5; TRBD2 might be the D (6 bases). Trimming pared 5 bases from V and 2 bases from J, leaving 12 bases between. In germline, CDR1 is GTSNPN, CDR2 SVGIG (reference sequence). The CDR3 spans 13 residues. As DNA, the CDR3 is TGTGCCTGGGGAGGGATGGGACAAGAGACCCAGTACTTC. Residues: CAWGGMGQETQYF.

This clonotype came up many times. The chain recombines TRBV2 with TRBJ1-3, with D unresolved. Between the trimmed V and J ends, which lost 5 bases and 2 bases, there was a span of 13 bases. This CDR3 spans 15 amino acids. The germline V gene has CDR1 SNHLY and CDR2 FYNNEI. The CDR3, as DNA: TGTGCCAGCAGTCTTGAAGCGGTTGCTGGAAACACCATATATTTT. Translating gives CASSLEAVAGNTIYF.

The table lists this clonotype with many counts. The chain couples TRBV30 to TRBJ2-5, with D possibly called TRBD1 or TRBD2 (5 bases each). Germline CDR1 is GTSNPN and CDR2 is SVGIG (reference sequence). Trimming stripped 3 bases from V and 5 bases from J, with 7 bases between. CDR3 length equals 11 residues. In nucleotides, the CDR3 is TGTGCCTGGAGGGGGGTGGAGACCCAGTACTTC. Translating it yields CAWRGVETQYF.

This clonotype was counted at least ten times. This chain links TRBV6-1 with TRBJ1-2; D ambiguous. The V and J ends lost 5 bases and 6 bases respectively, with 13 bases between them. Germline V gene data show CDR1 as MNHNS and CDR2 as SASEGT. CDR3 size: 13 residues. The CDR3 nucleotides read TGTGCCAGCAGTAGCCGGGCTCTTAATGGCTACACCTTC. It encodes CASSSRALNGYTF.

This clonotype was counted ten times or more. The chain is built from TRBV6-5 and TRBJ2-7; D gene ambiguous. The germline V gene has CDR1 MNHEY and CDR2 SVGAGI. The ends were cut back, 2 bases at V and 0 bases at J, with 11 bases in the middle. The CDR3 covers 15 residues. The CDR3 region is CASSYGNPFSYEQYF. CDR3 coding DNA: TGTGCCAGCAGTTACGGCAACCCATTCTCCTACGAGCAGTACTTC.

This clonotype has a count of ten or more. CDR3 residues: CSAPRDGIRGYTF. Written as DNA, the CDR3 is TGCAGTGCGCCTAGGGATGGTATTCGGGGCTACACCTTC. The chain has TRBV20-1 and TRBJ1-2; D not resolved. Germline lookup yields CDR1 DFQATT and CDR2 SNEGSKA (reference sequence). The CDR3 contains 13 residues. V was shortened by 6 bases and J by 8 bases, with 19 bases between the two germline ends.

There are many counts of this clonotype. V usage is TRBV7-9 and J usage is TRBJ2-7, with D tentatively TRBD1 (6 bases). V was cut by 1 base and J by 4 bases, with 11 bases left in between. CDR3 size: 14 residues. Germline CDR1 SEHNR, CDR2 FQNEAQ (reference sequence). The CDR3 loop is CASSLGQAVYEQYF. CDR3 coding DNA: TGTGCCAGCAGCTTAGGACAGGCGGTTTACGAGCAGTACTTC.

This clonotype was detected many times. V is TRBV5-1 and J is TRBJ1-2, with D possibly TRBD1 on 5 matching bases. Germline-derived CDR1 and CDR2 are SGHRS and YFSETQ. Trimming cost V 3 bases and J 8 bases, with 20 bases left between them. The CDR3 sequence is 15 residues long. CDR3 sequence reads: CASSSGLYFVGGYTF. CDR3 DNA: TGCGCCAGCAGCTCGGGACTCTACTTCGTGGGAGGCTACACCTTC.

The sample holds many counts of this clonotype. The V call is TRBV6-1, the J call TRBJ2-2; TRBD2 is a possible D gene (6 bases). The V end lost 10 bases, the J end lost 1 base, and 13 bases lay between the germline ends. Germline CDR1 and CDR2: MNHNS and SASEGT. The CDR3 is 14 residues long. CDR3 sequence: CATRRGLNTGELFF. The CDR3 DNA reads TGTGCCACCCGCCGGGGACTGAACACCGGGGAGCTGTTTTTT.

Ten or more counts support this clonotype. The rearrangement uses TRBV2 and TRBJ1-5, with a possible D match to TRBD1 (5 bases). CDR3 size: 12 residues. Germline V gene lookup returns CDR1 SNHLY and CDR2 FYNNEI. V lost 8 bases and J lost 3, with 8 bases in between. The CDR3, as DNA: TGTGCCAGCCGAGGGGACAATCAGCCCCAGCATTTT. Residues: CASRGDNQPQHF.

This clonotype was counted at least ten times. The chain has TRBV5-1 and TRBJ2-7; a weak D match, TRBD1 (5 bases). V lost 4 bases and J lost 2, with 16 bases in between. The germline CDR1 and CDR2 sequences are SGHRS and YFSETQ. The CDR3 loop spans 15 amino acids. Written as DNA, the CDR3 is TGCGCCAGCAGCAATACCGACAGTCTCACCTACGAGCAGTACTTC. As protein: CASSNTDSLTYEQYF. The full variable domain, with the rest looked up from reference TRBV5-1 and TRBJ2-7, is KAGVTQTPRYLIKTRGQQVTLSCSPISGHRSVSWYQQTPGQGLQFLFEYFSETQRNKGNFPGRFSGRQFSNSRSEMNVSTLELGDSALYLCASSNTDSLTYEQYFGPGTRLTVT.

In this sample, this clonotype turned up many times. The CDR3 loop is CASRAHREIYHGYTF. The CDR3 DNA is TGTGCCAGCAGAGCCCACAGGGAAATTTACCATGGCTACACCTTC. V usage is TRBV12-3 or TRBV12-4 and J usage is TRBJ1-2, with D tentatively TRBD1 (6 bases). This CDR3 region has 15 residues. V was cut by 6 bases and J by 6 bases, with 20 bases left in between.

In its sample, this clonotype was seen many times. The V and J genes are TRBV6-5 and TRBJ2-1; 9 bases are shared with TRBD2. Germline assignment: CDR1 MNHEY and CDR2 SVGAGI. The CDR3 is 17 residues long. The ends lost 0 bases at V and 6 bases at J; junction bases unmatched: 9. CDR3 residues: CASSYSFTSGSRNEQFF. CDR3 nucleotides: TGTGCCAGCAGTTACTCGTTCACTAGCGGGTCCCGCAATGAGCAGTTCTTC.

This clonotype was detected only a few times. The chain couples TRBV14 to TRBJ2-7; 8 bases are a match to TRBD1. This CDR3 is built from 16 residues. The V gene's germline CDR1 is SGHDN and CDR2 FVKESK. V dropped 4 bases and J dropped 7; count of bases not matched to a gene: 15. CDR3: CASSLGFGTGLLEQYF. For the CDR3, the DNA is TGTGCCAGCAGCCTCGGATTTGGGACAGGACTTTTGGAGCAGTACTTC.

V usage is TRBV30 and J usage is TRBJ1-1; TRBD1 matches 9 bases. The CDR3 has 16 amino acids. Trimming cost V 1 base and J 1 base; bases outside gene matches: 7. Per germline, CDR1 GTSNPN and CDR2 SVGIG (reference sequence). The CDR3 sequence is CAWSGGQGRRNTEAFF. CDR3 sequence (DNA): TGTGCCTGGAGTGGCGGACAGGGGCGGAGGAACACTGAAGCTTTCTTT.

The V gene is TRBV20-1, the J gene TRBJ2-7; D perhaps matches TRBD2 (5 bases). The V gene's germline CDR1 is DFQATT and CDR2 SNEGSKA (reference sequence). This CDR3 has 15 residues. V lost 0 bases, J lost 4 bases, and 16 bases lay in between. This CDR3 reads CSARDGWTPQYEQYF. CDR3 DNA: TGCAGTGCTAGAGATGGGTGGACTCCACAATACGAGCAGTACTTC.

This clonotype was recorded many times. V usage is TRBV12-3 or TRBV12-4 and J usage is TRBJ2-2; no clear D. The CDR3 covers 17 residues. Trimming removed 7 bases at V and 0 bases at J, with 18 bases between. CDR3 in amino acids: CASNSLLGPSNTGELFF. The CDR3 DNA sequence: TGTGCCAGCAATTCCCTCCTCGGGCCTTCGAACACCGGGGAGCTGTTTTTT.

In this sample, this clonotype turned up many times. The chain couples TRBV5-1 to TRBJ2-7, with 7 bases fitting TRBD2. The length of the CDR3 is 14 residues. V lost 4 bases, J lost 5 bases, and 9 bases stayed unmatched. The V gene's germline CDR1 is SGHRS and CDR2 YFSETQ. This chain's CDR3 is CASSPRRESNEQYF. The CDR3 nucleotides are TGCGCCAGCAGCCCTCGGCGGGAGTCAAACGAGCAGTACTTC.

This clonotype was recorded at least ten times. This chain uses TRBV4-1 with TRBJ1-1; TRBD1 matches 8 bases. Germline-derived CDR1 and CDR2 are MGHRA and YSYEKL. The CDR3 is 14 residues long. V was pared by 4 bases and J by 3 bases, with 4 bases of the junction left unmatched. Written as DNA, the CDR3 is TGCGCCAGCAGCCCACAGGGGGTGTACACTGAAGCTTTCTTT. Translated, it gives CASSPQGVYTEAFF.